This T cell receptor (beta chain) was obtained from a study of chemoradiotherapy in HPV16-positive cancers. Overall study context: A couple of HPV16-positive patients' cells yielded candidate HPV-specific clones and common motifs. General study results and limits: For HPV16-positive patients, expanding HPV-responsive T cells associated with longer recurrence-free survival. During treatment, candidate HPV-specific clones and E7-related motifs expanded in tumor.

Of note for this clone: Its matching antigen is unknown.

TCRdb keeps only in-frame clones here, not all; method: immunoSEQ multiplex PCR. The table records over 10,000 clones, 80% to 90% of them present only once. The source was blood, collected from a patient who underwent chemoradiotherapy. This sequence was found in a human donor with HPV-associated anogenital cancer.

The CDR3 loop reads CSVGGLGEKLFF. In DNA, the CDR3 is TGCAGCGTTGGAGGGTTGGGTGAAAAACTGTTTTTT. The rearrangement joins TRBV29-1 to TRBJ1-4, with D unclear. Germline CDR1 reads SQVTM; CDR2 reads ANQGSEA. The CDR3 is 12 residues long. The ends were cut back, 4 bases at V and 7 bases at J, with 10 bases in the middle.